These 32 T cell receptor beta chains were sequenced from one sample in a study of blood T cells in healthy people across ages. The authors ran a second PCR of about 7 to 12 cycles using a sample-barcoded 5' primer and a J-beta primer mix. TCRdb reanalysed the 5' RACE reads using MiXCR and keeps one entry per CDR3 protein. Among about 680,000 distinct CDR3 sequences listed, 49% were seen once. Sequencing used blood. Every receptor here comes from an older woman in good health.

The gene calls are TRBV5-5 and TRBJ2-5, with 8 bases that match TRBD2. The tail of the sequence fits TRBJ2-7 better, so the J call may be wrong. From germline, CDR1 is SGHKS and CDR2 YYEKEE (reference sequence). The CDR3 loop spans 16 amino acids. The CDR3 region is CASEEDFRTSSYEQYF. CDR3 coding DNA: TGTGCCAGCGAGGAGGATTTTAGGACTAGCAGTTACGAGCAGTACTTC.

The count of this clonotype is one. The chain employs TRBV7-2 and TRBJ2-7; D perhaps matches TRBD2 (5 bases). The CDR3 is 13 amino acids. Germline CDR1 reads SGHTA; CDR2 reads FQGNSA. Between the trimmed V and J ends, which lost 9 bases and 5 bases, there was a span of 17 bases. This chain's CDR3 is CASSGGTDDEQYF. CDR3 sequence (DNA): TGTGCCAGTAGTGGAGGTACAGACGACGAGCAGTACTTC.

DNA for the CDR3: TGCAGTGCGCCCCTTATTGGGAGGGGGTTCTACAATGAGCAGTTCTTC. Translating it yields CSAPLIGRGFYNEQFF. The rearrangement links TRBV20-1 to TRBJ2-1; D perhaps matches TRBD2 (7 bases). CDR3 length: 16 residues. Germline CDR1 DFQATT, CDR2 SNEGSKA (reference sequence). The V and J ends lost 6 bases and 3 bases respectively, with 21 bases between them.

The rearrangement joins TRBV29-1 to TRBJ2-3; unclear D gene. The germline V and J ends were trimmed by 8 bases and 3 bases, with 12 bases remaining between them. Germline CDR1 is SQVTM and CDR2 is ANQGSEA. The CDR3 length is 12 residues. The CDR3 loop is CSTGGSTDTQYF. The DNA of the CDR3 is TGCAGCACTGGCGGTTCGACAGATACGCAGTATTTT.

The chain carries TRBV3-1 and TRBJ1-2; TRBD1 aligns across 10 bases. Germline V gene sequence: CDR1 LGHDT, CDR2 YNNKEL (reference sequence). V lost 0 bases to trimming and J lost 5 bases; unmatched junction nucleotides: 3. The CDR3 is 15 amino acids. This chain's CDR3 is CASSQDQDRGYGYTF. CDR3 nucleotide sequence: TGTGCCAGCAGCCAAGATCAGGACAGGGGGTATGGCTACACCTTC.

This clonotype was counted between two and nine times. This chain uses TRBV3-1 with TRBJ2-4; D may match TRBD1 or TRBD2 (6 bases each). CDR3 length equals 17 residues. Germline CDR1 and CDR2: LGHDT and YNNKEL (reference sequence). Trimming pared 1 base from V and 7 bases from J, leaving 20 bases between. The chain's CDR3 is CASSQVFGAGEANIQYF. CDR3 DNA: TGTGCCAGCAGCCAAGTATTTGGGGCAGGGGAGGCGAACATTCAGTACTTC. Based on the CDR3 plus reference TRBV3-1 and TRBJ2-4, the full variable domain is DTAVSQTPKYLVTQMGNDKSIKCEQNLGHDTMYWYKQDSKKFLKIMFSYNNKELIINETVPNRFSPKSPDKAHLNLHINSLELGDSAVYFCASSQVFGAGEANIQYFGAGTRLSVL.

This clonotype was counted only a few times. The V and J genes are TRBV7-2 and TRBJ2-1; 8 positions agree with TRBD2. The germline V gene encodes CDR1 SGHTA and CDR2 FQGNSA. The CDR3 is made up of 15 amino acids. The V and J ends lost 7 bases and 5 bases, in that order; junction bases with no gene match: 10. CDR3 nucleotide sequence: TGTGCCAGCAACGTACGAGGGACTAGGAACAATGAGCAGTTCTTC. This codes for CASNVRGTRNNEQFF.

This clonotype appeared a few times. V is TRBV10-3 and J is TRBJ2-1; TRBD2 agrees at 11 bases. The CDR3 sequence is 14 residues long. J gave up 4 bases and V 8 bases, and 4 bases lay outside the gene matches. Germline CDR1 ENHRY, CDR2 SYGVKD. The DNA of the CDR3 is TGTGCCATCGGTGGGACTAGCGGATACAATGAGCAGTTCTTC. Protein sequence: CAIGGTSGYNEQFF.

The chain uses TRBV6-2 or TRBV6-3 and TRBJ2-5, with D unresolved. The V gene lost 5 bases and the J gene lost 7 bases, with 8 bases spanning the gap. Per germline, CDR1 MNHEY and CDR2 SVGEGT. The CDR3 totals 11 residues. The CDR3 here is CASSRQWTQYF. Here the CDR3 DNA reads TGTGCCAGCAGTCGGCAGTGGACCCAGTACTTC.

The chain links TRBV6-5 to TRBJ2-2; a weak D match, TRBD1 (6 bases). V was clipped by 6 bases and J by 5 bases, with 13 bases between them. There are 14 residues in the CDR3. Germline CDR1 and CDR2: MNHEY and SVGAGI. DNA for the CDR3: TGTGCCAGCAGCAGGACAGAAATAACCGGGGAGCTGTTTTTT. It yields the protein CASSRTEITGELFF.

This sequence joins TRBV11-1 and TRBJ1-1; D is unresolved. The CDR3 is made up of 14 amino acids. Germline CDR1 reads SGHAT; CDR2 reads FQDESV (reference sequence). The ends were cut back, 3 bases at V and 3 bases at J, with 11 bases in the middle. The CDR3 nucleotides read TGTGCCAGCAGCTTTGCGTGGGGATACACTGAAGCTTTCTTT. It yields the protein CASSFAWGYTEAFF.

V is TRBV5-4 and J is TRBJ1-2, with TRBD1 matching 10 bases. V dropped 4 bases and J dropped 4; count of bases not matched to a gene: 7. Germline CDR1 reads SGHNT; CDR2 reads YYREEE (reference sequence). The CDR3 totals 15 residues. CDR3 residues: CASSARTGGFYGYTF. CDR3 DNA sequence: TGTGCCAGCAGCGCCCGGACAGGGGGGTTCTATGGCTACACCTTC.

As for this clonotype: Germline and junction disagree at one end, which may indicate a read error. V is TRBV27 and J is TRBJ2-1; 10 nucleotides align to TRBD2. Looked up from germline, CDR1 is MNHEY and CDR2 is SMNVEV (reference sequence). The CDR3 consists of 13 residues. As DNA, the CDR3 is TGTGCCGGCAGACTAGCGGGTTCCAATGAGCAGTTCTTC. Translation gives CAGRLAGSNEQFF.

This clonotype was found a few times. V gene TRBV6-6 combines with J gene TRBJ2-2; no clear D. Trimming pared 5 bases from V and 6 bases from J, leaving 7 bases between. The CDR3 is 12 amino acids. Germline-derived CDR1 and CDR2 are MNHNY and SVGAGI (reference sequence). The CDR3 DNA follows: TGTGCCAGCAGTGGCCCGTCCGGGGAGCTGTTTTTT. Residues: CASSGPSGELFF.

The chain couples TRBV20-1 to TRBJ2-1; the D is unclear. With the DNA end fitting TRBJ2-7 better, the J assignment may be wrong. Germline lookup yields CDR1 DFQATT and CDR2 SNEGSKA (reference sequence). The CDR3 loop spans 15 amino acids. The DNA for the CDR3 is TGCAGTGCTAGATCCTCTGCGAGCTCCTACAATGAGCAGTACTTC. It yields the protein CSARSSASSYNEQYF.

The gene calls are TRBV7-3 and TRBJ2-1; D uncertain. The CDR3 runs 15 residues. V gave up 1 base and J gave up 4 bases, with 11 bases separating them. Germline values: CDR1 SGHTA, CDR2 FQGTGA. The CDR3 bases are TGTGCCAGCAGCTTAATGAGCTCCGCGTACAATGAGCAGTTCTTC. Translation gives CASSLMSSAYNEQFF.

This chain connects TRBV6-5 to TRBJ2-5; possibly TRBD1 for D (6 bases). V was clipped by 2 bases and J by 13 bases, with 23 bases between them. The CDR3 is 15 amino acids. CDR1 and CDR2 from the germline V gene are MNHEY and SVGAGI. The CDR3 DNA follows: TGTGCCAGCAGTTACGCCGGGACACTCTCCTACGAGCGGTACTTC. Its protein is CASSYAGTLSYERYF.

This clonotype has more than one count but fewer than ten. The rearrangement uses TRBV6-2 or TRBV6-3 and TRBJ2-4; D not certain. The J call is in doubt because the DNA end fits TRBJ2-7 better. Germline V gene sequence: CDR1 MNHEY, CDR2 SVGEGT. The CDR3 has 13 residues. The chain's CDR3 is CASRPSGHYEQYF. The DNA for the CDR3 is TGTGCCAGCAGACCCTCCGGGCACTACGAGCAGTACTTC.

The rearrangement links TRBV6-5 to TRBJ2-7, with 9 bases that match TRBD2. The assigned J gene may be wrong: the sequence end matches TRBJ2-4 better. The CDR3 is 16 residues long. Germline-derived CDR1 and CDR2 are MNHEY and SVGAGI. The CDR3 region is CASSSPLAGGKNIQYF. CDR3 bases: TGTGCCAGCAGTTCCCCACTGGCGGGAGGGAAAAACATTCAGTACTTC.

The gene calls are TRBV20-1 and TRBJ2-7; D uncertain. Trimming removed 8 bases at V and 7 bases at J, with 18 bases between. From germline, CDR1 is DFQATT and CDR2 SNEGSKA (reference sequence). This CDR3 spans 12 amino acids. The CDR3 DNA follows: TGCAGTCCTTCGCCGCTAACCCGTGAGCAGTACTTC. Its translation is CSPSPLTREQYF.

The chain has TRBV20-1 and TRBJ2-7; the D gene is possibly TRBD1 (6 bases). V was cut by 5 bases and J by 5 bases, with 10 bases left in between. CDR3 length: 11 amino acids. CDR1 and CDR2 from the germline V gene are DFQATT and SNEGSKA (reference sequence). The CDR3 DNA reads as TGCAGTGCTTCTCAGGGGAACGAGCAGTACTTC. Residues: CSASQGNEQYF.

This clonotype has only a few counts. The V gene is TRBV6-5, the J gene TRBJ2-7; D not certain. The ends were cut back, 5 bases at V and 2 bases at J, with 13 bases in the middle. CDR3 size: 14 residues. Germline CDR1 MNHEY, CDR2 SVGAGI. CDR3 protein: CASSPWADPYEQYF. CDR3 sequence (DNA): TGTGCCAGCAGTCCTTGGGCGGACCCCTACGAGCAGTACTTC.

This clonotype came up a few times. The chain joins TRBV11-2 to TRBJ2-5; 8 bases line up with TRBD2. The CDR3 has 20 amino acids. The ends lost 0 bases at V and 5 bases at J; junction bases unmatched: 20. CDR1 and CDR2 (germline): SGHAT, FQNNGV. The CDR3 bases are TGTGCCAGCAGCTTAGACTCTATCGTGGGGCCCGGGACTAGACTCGAGACCCAGTACTTC. It codes for CASSLDSIVGPGTRLETQYF.

Notes on this clonotype: At one boundary the junction diverges from the germline segment, which might be a read error. V usage is TRBV20-1 and J usage is TRBJ2-4, with 12 bases that match TRBD2. Germline CDR1 DFQATT, CDR2 SNEGSKA (reference sequence). The length of the CDR3 is 16 residues. CDR3 sequence reads: CSARRLAGESRNTQYF. For the CDR3, the DNA is TGCAGTGCTAGAAGACTAGCGGGAGAGTCTAGAAACACTCAGTACTTC.

This rearrangement joins TRBV15 to TRBJ2-1; no definite D call. V was clipped by 8 bases and J by 0 bases, with 8 bases between them. The germline V gene has CDR1 LNHNV and CDR2 YYDKDF (reference sequence). The CDR3 spans 13 residues. The DNA for the CDR3 is TGTGCCACCCGTCGTAGCTCCTACAATGAGCAGTTCTTC. Amino acids: CATRRSSYNEQFF.

This clonotype was counted a single time. CDR3 protein: CASFPGLARYNEQFF. In nucleotides, the CDR3 is TGTGCCAGCTTTCCGGGACTAGCGAGATACAATGAGCAGTTCTTC. The V call is TRBV28, the J call TRBJ2-1; 10 nucleotides align to TRBD2. The germline CDR1 and CDR2 sequences are MDHEN and SYDVKM. The CDR3 contains 15 residues. Trimming cost V 8 bases and J 4 bases; bases outside gene matches: 8.

The chain recombines TRBV5-4 with TRBJ2-4, with 10 bases matching TRBD2. TRBJ2-7 matches the DNA end more closely, so the J call is doubtful. CDR3 length: 15 residues. The germline CDR1 and CDR2 sequences are SGHNT and YYREEE (reference sequence). CDR3 nucleotide sequence: TGTGCCAGCAGCCGCCGGGCTAGCGGGAGTGTCGAGCAGTACTTC. As protein: CASSRRASGSVEQYF.

The chain joins TRBV7-9 to TRBJ2-5, with TRBD2 matching 7 bases. Germline V gene sequence: CDR1 SEHNR, CDR2 FQNEAQ (reference sequence). After removal of 4 bases from V and 5 bases from J, the junction contained 4 bases not matched to a gene. The CDR3 has 13 residues. The DNA of the CDR3 is TGTGCCAGCAGCTCTAGCGGAGCGGAGACCCAGTACTTC. This sequence encodes CASSSSGAETQYF.

This clonotype has just one count. This rearrangement joins TRBV14 to TRBJ1-6, with D possibly being TRBD1 (5 bases). The V end was cut by 2 bases, the J end by 11 bases, with 7 bases between. This CDR3 spans 12 amino acids. Germline CDR1 and CDR2: SGHDN and FVKESK. The CDR3 DNA follows: TGTGCCAGCAGCCAACAGGGTACACCCCTCCACTTT. Protein: CASSQQGTPLHF.

The sample holds one count of this clonotype. J is TRBJ2-2 and V is TRBV20-1; D ambiguous. CDR1 is DFQATT, CDR2 SNEGSKA, per germline (reference sequence). V lost 5 bases and J 1 base, leaving 8 bases between the germline ends. The CDR3 is made up of 13 amino acids. The DNA of the CDR3 is TGCAGTGCTGAAAACAGGAACACCGGGGAGCTGTTTTTT. Translated: CSAENRNTGELFF.

As to this clonotype: One end of the junction does not line up with germline, which may come from a read error. The rearrangement links TRBV18 to TRBJ2-7; no reliable D call. The CDR3 contains 14 residues. The germline CDR1 and CDR2 sequences are KGHSH and LQKENI. For the CDR3, the DNA is TGTGCCGGCTCACCACGTACCCGGGTCTACGAGCAGTACTTC. It yields the protein CAGSPRTRVYEQYF.

This clonotype was seen many times. Here the CDR3 reads CSVEDPEGVSGKQFF. CDR3 nucleotides: TGCAGCGTTGAAGATCCTGAGGGAGTCTCGGGTAAGCAGTTCTTC. The chain links TRBV29-1 to TRBJ2-1; weak D call: TRBD2 (5 bases). Trimming took off 0 bases at V and 11 bases at J, with 20 bases between the two ends. The CDR3 runs 15 residues. The germline V gene encodes CDR1 SQVTM and CDR2 ANQGSEA.